This T cell receptor beta chain was profiled in a study of response to subunit inactivated influenza vaccine. This CDR3 spans 14 amino acids. Germline CDR1 reads GTSNPN; CDR2 reads SVGIG (reference sequence). V lost 0 bases and J 9 bases, leaving 15 bases between the germline ends. TCRdb fed the RT-PCR reads into MiXCR, producing one record per CDR3 protein. The repertoire holds about 500,000 distinct CDR3 sequences, with approximately 16% as singletons. The chain has TRBV30 and TRBJ2-1, with TRBD2 as a possible D gene (6 bases). The sequence derives from a man between 50 and 69 years old who received an inactivated influenza vaccine. The input for sequencing was CD4+ T cells sorted from PBMCs, taken roughly 24 months after vaccination. CDR3 sequence reads: CAWSVMRGPSEQFF. The CDR3 region has the DNA TGTGCCTGGAGTGTAATGCGGGGCCCCAGTGAGCAGTTCTTC.